Given below is one T cell receptor beta chain in context. Germline lookup yields CDR1 SEHNR and CDR2 FQNEAQ (reference sequence). Trimming took 5 bases from V and 1 from J; bases not matched to a gene: 2. The CDR3 runs to 15 residues. These data come from a study of cytomegalovirus exposure and HLA in healthy donors. The table came from immunoSEQ multiplex PCR; TCRdb's copy has only in-frame clones and leaves some out. The table lists approximately 220,000 clones, about 83% of them singletons, with less than 3% in the top ten. V is TRBV7-9 and J is TRBJ2-1; TRBD1 agrees at 10 bases. Sequenced material: PBMCs. The receptor's source is a man between 18 and 29 years old in good health and CMV-seronegative. CDR3 in DNA: TGTGCCAGCAGCGACAGGGGGCCTTCCTACAATGAGCAGTTCTTC. It yields the protein CASSDRGPSYNEQFF.